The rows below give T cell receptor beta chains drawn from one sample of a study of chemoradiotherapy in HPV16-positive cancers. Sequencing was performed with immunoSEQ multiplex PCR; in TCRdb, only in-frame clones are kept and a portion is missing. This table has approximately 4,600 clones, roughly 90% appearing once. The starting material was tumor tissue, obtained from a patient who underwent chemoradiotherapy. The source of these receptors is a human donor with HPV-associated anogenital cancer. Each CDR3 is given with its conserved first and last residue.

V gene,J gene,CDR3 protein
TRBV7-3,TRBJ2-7,CASSPDSTYEQYF
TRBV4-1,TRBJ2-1,CASSPFRGRNEQFF
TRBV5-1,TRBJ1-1,CASSLQTGATEAFF
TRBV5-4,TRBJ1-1,CASSLGYTEAFF
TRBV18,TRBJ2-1,CASSPLGASYNEQFF
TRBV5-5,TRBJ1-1,CASSFGKVNTEAFF
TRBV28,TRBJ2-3,CASTPQGYSTDTQYF
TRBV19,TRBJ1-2,CASSPGVAYGYTF
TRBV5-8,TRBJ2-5,CASSSRSEETQYF
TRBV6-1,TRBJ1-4,CASSGRQYNEKLFF
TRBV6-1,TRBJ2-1,CASSEEDLPGDRVVNEQFF
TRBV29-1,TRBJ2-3,CSVEARLGHTDTQYF
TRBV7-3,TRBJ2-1,CASSRELAGGQQFF
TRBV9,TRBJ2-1,CASSVQDSYNEQFF
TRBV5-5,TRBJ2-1,CASSLRFGQGSYNEQFF
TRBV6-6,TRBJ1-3,CASRQRGNTIYF
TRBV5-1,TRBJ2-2,CASSFLPGQGSGELFF
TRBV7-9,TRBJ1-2,CASSLIQGAKGYTF
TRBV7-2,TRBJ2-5,CASSPQFAGGETQYF
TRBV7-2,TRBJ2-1,CASSPGTSGSGDEQFF
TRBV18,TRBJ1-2,CASSPADRGDYGYTF
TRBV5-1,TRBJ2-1,CASSLTSGRLTYNEQFF
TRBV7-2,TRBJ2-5,CASSSGGRRETQYF
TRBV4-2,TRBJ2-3,CASSQEMAYTDTQYF
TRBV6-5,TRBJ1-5,CASKPGLSNQPQHF
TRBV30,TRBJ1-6,CACGPPNSPLHF
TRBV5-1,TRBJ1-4,CASSAMTVTKGKLFF
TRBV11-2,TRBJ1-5,CASSLDTGGGQPQHF
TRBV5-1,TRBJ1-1,CASRAGENTEAFF
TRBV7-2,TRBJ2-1,CASSPGQGRYNEQFF
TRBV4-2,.,CASSQDSLRAGYEQYF
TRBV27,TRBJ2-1,CASSGQGPFGNEQFF
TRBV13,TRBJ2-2,CASSLGTGRTGELFF
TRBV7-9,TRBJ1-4,CASSLRTGANEKLFF
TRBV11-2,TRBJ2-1,CASSLGRGDEQFF
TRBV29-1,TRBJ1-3,CSVRLQNSGNTIYF
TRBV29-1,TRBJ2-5,CSAGTGGQETQYF
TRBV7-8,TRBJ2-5,CASSLDRGETQYF
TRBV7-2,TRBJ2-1,CASSPSGYYNEQFF
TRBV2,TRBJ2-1,CASSGQRASNEQFF
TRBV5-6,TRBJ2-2,CASSSTGELFF
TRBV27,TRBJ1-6,CASSLYGTTNSPLHF
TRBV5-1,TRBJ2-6,CASSFGVSGANVLTF
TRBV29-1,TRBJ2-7,CSVVTSGRAYEQYF
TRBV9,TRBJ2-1,CASSPRSLGTYNEQFF
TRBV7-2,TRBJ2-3,CASSLRDTQYF
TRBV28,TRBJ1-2,CHTRGNYGYTF
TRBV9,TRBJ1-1,CASSVDTTTEAFF
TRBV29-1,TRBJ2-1,CSVETSGSYNEQFF